Presented here are 26 T cell receptor beta chains from one specimen sequenced in a study of blood T cell repertoires in COVID-19. Produced via immunoSEQ multiplex PCR; TCRdb's table is partial and in-frame only. The repertoire includes 25,000 to 30,000 clones, roughly 93% of them detected once, and roughly 0.83% sits in the top ten. The sequenced sample was peripheral blood. These TCRs come from a woman aged 70-85 years with COVID-19, enrolled during active disease.

This clone turned up a few times. This rearrangement joins TRBV3-1 (or the pseudogene TRBV3-2) to TRBJ1-2, with a possible D match to TRBD1 (6 bases). The CDR3 has 17 amino acids. The germline CDR1 and CDR2 sequences are LGHDT and YNNKEL (reference sequence). Trimming took 6 bases from V and 5 from J, leaving 25 bases between them. CDR3: CASSHGQPETPVYGYTF. The CDR3 coding sequence is TGTGCCAGCAGTCATGGACAGCCCGAGACACCAGTTTATGGCTACACCTTC.

This rearrangement joins TRBV27 to TRBJ1-2, with 9 bases that match TRBD1. Germline CDR1 and CDR2: MNHEY and SMNVEV (reference sequence). With V trimmed by 5 bases and J by 5 bases, 9 bases remained unmatched. The length of the CDR3 is 15 residues. DNA of the CDR3: TGTGCCAGCAGTCCCGGGACAGGGTCGGGATATGGCTACACCTTC. Protein product: CASSPGTGSGYGYTF.

The V call is TRBV19, the J call TRBJ2-5; 8 nucleotides agree with TRBD2. Germline V gene sequence: CDR1 LNHDA, CDR2 SQIVND (reference sequence). J was trimmed by 5 bases and V by 5 bases; bases with no gene match: 10. CDR3 size: 15 residues. The CDR3 sequence is CASSVLAGGPETQYF. In DNA, the CDR3 is TGTGCCAGTAGTGTCCTAGCGGGTGGGCCGGAGACCCAGTACTTC.

V is TRBV5-1 and J is TRBJ1-1, with TRBD1 matching 10 bases. V gave up 1 base and J gave up 5 bases; unmatched junction bases: 2. Germline V gives CDR1 SGHRS, CDR2 YFSETQ. The CDR3 loop spans 14 amino acids. This CDR3 reads CASSLLGQGTEAFF. CDR3 sequence (DNA): TGCGCCAGCAGCTTGTTGGGACAGGGGACTGAAGCTTTCTTT.

CDR3 DNA sequence: TGCGCCAGCAGCCAAGATACGGCTAGCTTCTACGAGCAGTACTTC. This encodes CASSQDTASFYEQYF. The chain joins TRBV4-3 to TRBJ2-7, with D tentatively TRBD2 (5 bases). The CDR3 totals 15 residues. The germline V gene has CDR1 LGHNA and CDR2 YSLEER. Trimming shortened V by 0 bases and J by 3 bases, and 12 bases separated the two germline ends.

This CDR3 is CASSQETDNEKLFF. CDR3 nucleotides: TGTGCCAGCTCACAAGAGACAGATAATGAAAAACTGTTTTTT. The chain is built from TRBV18 and TRBJ1-4; D may be TRBD1 (5 bases). The CDR3 totals 14 residues. Looked up from germline, CDR1 is KGHSH and CDR2 is LQKENI. V lost 4 bases to trimming and J lost 4 bases, with 10 bases between them.

The chain carries TRBV30 and TRBJ2-2; D perhaps matches TRBD2 (7 bases). From germline, CDR1 is GTSNPN and CDR2 SVGIG (reference sequence). This CDR3 region has 15 residues. Trimming left V 3 bases short and J 3 bases short, with 14 bases between. The CDR3 DNA follows: TGTGCCTGGAGGGGGGCTAGCGGACACACCGGGGAGCTGTTTTTT. Its translation is CAWRGASGHTGELFF.

This sequence joins TRBV2 and TRBJ2-3; 12 bases match TRBD1. Germline V gene sequence: CDR1 SNHLY, CDR2 FYNNEI. The junction had 7 bases not matched to a gene; V was cut back by 6 bases and J by 6 bases. This CDR3 is built from 15 residues. CDR3 nucleotide sequence: TGTGCCAGCAGGGCCGGGACAGGGGGCGCGGATACGCAGTATTTT. Its protein is CASRAGTGGADTQYF.

V usage is TRBV4-1 and J usage is TRBJ2-7; D call uncertain. V gave up 4 bases and J gave up 4 bases, with 11 bases separating them. The CDR3 sequence is 13 residues long. CDR1 is MGHRA, CDR2 YSYEKL, per germline. Here the CDR3 DNA reads TGCGCCAGCAGCCCCCGGAGTGGGTACGAGCAGTACTTC. Amino acids: CASSPRSGYEQYF.

The chain employs TRBV7-9 and TRBJ1-1; a weak D match, TRBD1 (6 bases). The CDR3 extends over 13 amino acids. V was pared by 6 bases and J by 0 bases, with 8 bases between. CDR1 SEHNR and CDR2 FQNEAQ come from the germline V gene (reference sequence). CDR3: CASRQGLNTEAFF. The CDR3 coding sequence is TGTGCCAGCAGACAGGGATTGAACACTGAAGCTTTCTTT.

This chain links TRBV7-3 with TRBJ2-1; D might be TRBD1 (7 bases). The CDR3 totals 15 residues. V was pared by 1 base and J by 4 bases, with 11 bases between. Germline CDR1 is SGHTA and CDR2 is FQGTGA. The DNA of the CDR3 is TGTGCCAGCAGCTTAATGGCAGGGGGGTACAATGAGCAGTTCTTC. It encodes CASSLMAGGYNEQFF.

The V and J genes are TRBV7-3 and TRBJ2-1; 14 bases agree with TRBD2. CDR3 length equals 17 residues. Trimming took 4 bases from V and 3 from J; bases not matched to a gene: 5. CDR1 and CDR2 (germline): SGHTA, FQGTGA. CDR3 region: CASSSGLAGGYYNEQFF. The CDR3 region has the DNA TGTGCCAGCAGCTCAGGACTAGCGGGAGGCTACTACAATGAGCAGTTCTTC.

The V call is TRBV6-1, the J call TRBJ1-1, with D hard to call. Germline CDR1 and CDR2: MNHNS and SASEGT. Trimming removed 3 bases from V and 7 bases from J, with 9 bases in between. This CDR3 comprises 12 residues. CDR3 sequence reads: CASSEQVSEAFF. The CDR3 region has the DNA TGTGCCAGCAGTGAGCAGGTTAGTGAAGCTTTCTTT.

The rearrangement links TRBV10-3 to TRBJ2-7; TRBD1 agrees at 12 bases. With 11 bases clipped from V and 9 bases from J, the junction kept 11 bases outside the gene matches. CDR1 and CDR2 (germline): ENHRY, SYGVKD. The CDR3 runs 13 residues. CDR3 DNA sequence: TGTGCCGTTGGCCGGGACAGGGGGCCATGGCAGTACTTC. As protein: CAVGRDRGPWQYF.

The CDR3 loop is CASSRTSLRLGDTIYF. The CDR3 DNA is TGTGCCAGCAGCCGTACGAGCCTCCGCCTGGGAGACACCATATATTTT. The chain joins TRBV3-1 (or the pseudogene TRBV3-2) to TRBJ1-3; D is unclear. Trimming took off 4 bases at V and 8 bases at J, with 21 bases between the two ends. The CDR3 has 16 residues. Looked up from germline, CDR1 is LGHDT and CDR2 is YNNKEL (reference sequence).

The genes are TRBV29-1 and TRBJ2-1, with 9 bases identical to TRBD2. CDR3 size: 15 residues. CDR1 is SQVTM, CDR2 ANQGSEA, per germline. V lost 4 bases to trimming and J lost 0 bases; unmatched junction nucleotides: 4. The CDR3 nucleotides are TGCAGCGTTGGGCGTAGCGGGGGCTCCTACAATGAGCAGTTCTTC. Its protein product is CSVGRSGGSYNEQFF.

J is TRBJ1-5 and V is TRBV5-5, with 11 bases matching TRBD1. This CDR3 region has 14 residues. The V gene's germline CDR1 is SGHKS and CDR2 YYEKEE (reference sequence). J was trimmed by 5 bases and V by 3 bases; bases with no gene match: 1. Here the CDR3 DNA reads TGTGCCAGCAGCTGGGGACAGGGGGATCAGCCCCAGCATTTT. It is translated as CASSWGQGDQPQHF.

The rearrangement links TRBV7-9 to TRBJ1-2; D is ambiguous. The ends were cut back, 0 bases at V and 0 bases at J, with 8 bases in the middle. The V gene's germline CDR1 is SEHNR and CDR2 FQNEAQ (reference sequence). This CDR3 is built from 15 residues. The chain's CDR3 is CASSLAAAPNYGYTF. In DNA, the CDR3 is TGTGCCAGCAGCTTAGCGGCCGCACCTAACTATGGCTACACCTTC.

This clone was counted a few times. The V and J genes are TRBV7-9 and TRBJ2-3; D may be TRBD1 (5 bases). CDR1 is SEHNR, CDR2 FQNEAQ, per germline (reference sequence). The ends were cut back, 3 bases at V and 1 base at J, with 17 bases in the middle. There are 17 residues in the CDR3. CDR3 sequence: CASSLGWLGARTDTQYF. As DNA, the CDR3 is TGTGCCAGCAGCTTGGGTTGGCTAGGGGCCCGCACAGATACGCAGTATTTT. The whole variable domain, remainder taken from reference TRBV7-9 and TRBJ2-3, is DTGVSQNPRHKITKRGQNVTFRCDPISEHNRLYWYRQTLGQGPEFLTYFQNEAQLEKSRLLSDRFSAERPKGSFSTLEIQRTEQGDSAMYLCASSLGWLGARTDTQYFGPGTRLTVL.

With respect to this clone: The junction and the germline gene differ at one end; a read error may be behind it. V usage is TRBV7-7 and J usage is TRBJ2-1, with 11 bases matching TRBD2. CDR1 is SSHAT and CDR2 is FNYEAQ in the germline V gene (reference sequence). CDR3 length equals 19 residues. CDR3 nucleotide sequence: TGTGCTAGCAGCCCTGGACTAGCGGGTTCTGAGTTAGGTTTCAATGAGCAGTTCTTC. Translated: CASSPGLAGSELGFNEQFF.

The chain has TRBV7-2 and TRBJ1-4; the D is unclear. V was clipped by 1 base and J by 8 bases, with 14 bases between them. Germline V lookup: CDR1 SGHTA, CDR2 FQGNSA. The CDR3 length is 15 residues. The CDR3 nucleotides are TGTGCCAGCAGCTTAGGTGCTCAGTCATCAGAAAAACTGTTTTTT. The encoded protein is CASSLGAQSSEKLFF.

The rearrangement uses TRBV6-2 or TRBV6-3 and TRBJ1-2; 9 nucleotides line up with TRBD1. Germline loops: CDR1 MNHEY, CDR2 SVGEGT. The CDR3 loop spans 14 amino acids. The J segment lost 8 bases and the V segment lost 4 bases, leaving 8 bases of the junction unmatched. CDR3 in DNA: TGTGCCAGCAGTTTTGGGACAGGGTTTTCCGGCTACACCTTC. Translation gives CASSFGTGFSGYTF.

The V call is TRBV30, the J call TRBJ2-7; D is unclear. V lost 2 bases and J lost 7, with 15 bases in between. Looked up from germline, CDR1 is GTSNPN and CDR2 is SVGIG (reference sequence). The CDR3 is 13 residues long. This chain's CDR3 is CAWSPLPGLEQYF. In nucleotides, the CDR3 is TGTGCCTGGAGTCCACTCCCCGGTTTGGAGCAGTACTTC.

The chain has TRBV24-1 and TRBJ2-1; 9 bases align to TRBD1. Per germline, CDR1 KGHDR and CDR2 SFDVKD. Germline trimming cut 2 bases from V and 4 bases from J; bases unmatched to any gene: 5. The CDR3 totals 16 residues. As DNA, the CDR3 is TGTGCCACCAGTGATTGGGGACAGGGTCGATACAATGAGCAGTTCTTC. It codes for CATSDWGQGRYNEQFF.

CDR3 DNA sequence: TGCAGCGTTGGAGAAACAGGGGAATCACCCCTCCACTTT. It specifies CSVGETGESPLHF. The chain joins TRBV29-1 to TRBJ1-6; 7 nucleotides align to TRBD1. V lost 4 bases and J lost 10; bases outside the gene matches: 7. CDR1 is SQVTM, CDR2 ANQGSEA, per germline. The CDR3 has 13 residues.

CDR3 nucleotide sequence: TGTGCCACCAGCAGAGAAAGGACTAGCACCGGGGAGCTGTTTTTT. The encoded protein is CATSRERTSTGELFF. The rearrangement uses TRBV15 and TRBJ2-2; 7 bases line up with TRBD2. V lost 0 bases to trimming and J lost 4 bases; unmatched junction nucleotides: 2. This CDR3 comprises 15 residues. CDR1 is LNHNV, CDR2 YYDKDF, per germline (reference sequence).